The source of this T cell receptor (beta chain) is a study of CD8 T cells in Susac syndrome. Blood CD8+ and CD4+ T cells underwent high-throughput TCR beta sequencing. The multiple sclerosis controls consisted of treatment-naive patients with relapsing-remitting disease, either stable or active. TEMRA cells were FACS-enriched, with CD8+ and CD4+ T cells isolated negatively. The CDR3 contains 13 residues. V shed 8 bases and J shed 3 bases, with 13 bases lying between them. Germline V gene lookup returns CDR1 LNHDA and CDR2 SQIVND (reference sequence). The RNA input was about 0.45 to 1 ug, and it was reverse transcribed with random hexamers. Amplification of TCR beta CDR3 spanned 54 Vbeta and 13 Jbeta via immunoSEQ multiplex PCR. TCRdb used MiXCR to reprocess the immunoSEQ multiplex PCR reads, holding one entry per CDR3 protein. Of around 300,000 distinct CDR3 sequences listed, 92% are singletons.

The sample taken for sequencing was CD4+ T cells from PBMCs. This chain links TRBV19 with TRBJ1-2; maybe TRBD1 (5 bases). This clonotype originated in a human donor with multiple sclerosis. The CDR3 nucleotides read TGTGCCAGTCGGCCAGGGATTCACTATGGCTACACCTTC. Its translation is CASRPGIHYGYTF.